This T cell receptor beta chain originates from a study of CD8+CD57+ T cells in acquired aplastic anemia. The wider study: Average DNA yield from sorted CD4+ and CD8+ cells was around 3 ug.

The CDR3 is made up of 12 amino acids. Trimming shortened V by 3 bases and J by 10 bases, and 16 bases separated the two germline ends. CDR1 and CDR2 from the germline V gene are SQVTM and ANQGSEA. Notes on this clonotype: Its antigen is not identified.

Study-wide points: Patients and controls had in common 25 to 30 CD8+ CDR3 sequences. Patient and control CD8+ Simpson's diversity was not significantly different.

The authors sequenced patients whose flow cytometry had shown CD8+CD57+ cell expansion. Among the patients, all had severe acquired aplastic anemia. Profiling that covered TCR beta VDJ and CDR3 relied on genomic DNA as its template. TCRdb used MiXCR to reprocess the reads, holding one entry per CDR3 protein. The sample includes 200,000 to 250,000 distinct CDR3 sequences, over 55% of them seen just once. This sequence was found in a human donor with aplastic anemia. The gene calls are TRBV29-1 and TRBJ2-7; D not certain. The sequenced material came from sorted CD4+, CD8+, or CD8+CD57+ T cells (not recorded which) from PBMCs. DNA of the CDR3: TGCAGCGTTGAGAGAGGTCCAAGCGACCAGTACTTC. Protein sequence: CSVERGPSDQYF.